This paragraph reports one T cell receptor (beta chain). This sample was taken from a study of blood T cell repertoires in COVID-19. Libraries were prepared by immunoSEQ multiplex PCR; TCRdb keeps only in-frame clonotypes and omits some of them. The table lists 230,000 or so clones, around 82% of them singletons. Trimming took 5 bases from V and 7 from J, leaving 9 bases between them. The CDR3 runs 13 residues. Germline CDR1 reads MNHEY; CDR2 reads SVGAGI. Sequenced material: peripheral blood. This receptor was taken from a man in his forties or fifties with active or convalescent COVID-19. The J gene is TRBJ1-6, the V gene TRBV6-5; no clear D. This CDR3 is CASSPLENSPLHF. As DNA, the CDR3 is TGTGCCAGCAGTCCCCTGGAGAATTCACCCCTCCACTTT.